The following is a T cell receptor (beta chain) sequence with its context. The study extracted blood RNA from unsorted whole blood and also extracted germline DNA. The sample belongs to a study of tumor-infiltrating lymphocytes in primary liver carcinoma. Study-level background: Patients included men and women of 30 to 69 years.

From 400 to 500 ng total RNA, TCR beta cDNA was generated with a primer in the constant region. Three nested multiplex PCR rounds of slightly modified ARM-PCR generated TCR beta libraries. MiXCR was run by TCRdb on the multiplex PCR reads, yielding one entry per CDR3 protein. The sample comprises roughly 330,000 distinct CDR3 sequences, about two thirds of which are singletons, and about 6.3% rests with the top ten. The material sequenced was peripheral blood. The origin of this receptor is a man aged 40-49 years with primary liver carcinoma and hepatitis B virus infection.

CDR3 in amino acids: CASSASRGGSYNEQFF. The DNA of the CDR3 is TGTGCCAGCAGCGCGTCCCGGGGGGGATCCTACAATGAGCAGTTCTTC. This chain uses TRBV4-2 with TRBJ2-1; 8 positions match TRBD2. Germline assignment: CDR1 LGHNA and CDR2 YNFKEQ. The CDR3 length is 16 residues. After removal of 5 bases from V and 1 base from J, the junction contained 7 bases not matched to a gene.